This T cell receptor (beta chain) was obtained from a study of CD8+CD57+ T cells in acquired aplastic anemia. About the research overall: Isolated CD4+ and CD8+ cells, once sorted, yielded DNA averaging around 3.1 ug. Findings of the study overall: CD8+ Simpson's diversity showed no significant patient-control difference.

This CDR3 has 15 amino acids. Trimming shortened V by 4 bases and J by 2 bases, and 13 bases separated the two germline ends. Looked up from germline, CDR1 is SGDLS and CDR2 is YYNGEE. Details on this clonotype: Its antigen remains unknown.

Profiles of TCR beta VDJ and CDR3 were generated from a genomic DNA template. TCRdb reprocessed the reads via MiXCR and lists one record per CDR3 protein. The table lists about 400,000 distinct CDR3 sequences, under 80% of them singletons. The sequenced sample was sorted CD4+, CD8+, or CD8+CD57+ T cells (not recorded which) from PBMCs. The source of this sequence is a human donor in good health, serving as a control. The J gene is TRBJ1-5, the V gene TRBV9, with D hard to call. This CDR3 reads CASSFKARGNQPQHF. The CDR3 DNA reads TGTGCCAGCAGCTTTAAAGCACGGGGCAATCAGCCCCAGCATTTT.